This TCR beta chain was obtained from a study of blood T cell repertoires in COVID-19. Overall study context: From the United States, Italy and Spain came samples of acute and convalescent COVID-19.

Original analysis: Estimation of nucleated cell counts was performed using reference gene primer amplification. Here immunoSEQ multiplex PCR was the method, and the copy in TCRdb shows in-frame clones only, minus some. V, J and clone size are taken as reported in that table, and D and trimming were inferred from the DNA itself. The sample yields tens of thousands of clones, around 79% seen once. The germline CDR1 and CDR2 sequences are SGHKS and YYEKEE (reference sequence). This CDR3 spans 13 amino acids. V gave up 4 bases and J gave up 8 bases; unmatched junction bases: 7. The rearrangement uses TRBV5-5 and TRBJ1-2; 8 nucleotides match TRBD1. What was sequenced was peripheral blood. The TCR comes from an elderly woman with acute or convalescent COVID-19. The CDR3, as DNA: TGTGCCAGCAGCCAATGGACAGGGAACGGCTACACCTTC. Translated: CASSQWTGNGYTF.